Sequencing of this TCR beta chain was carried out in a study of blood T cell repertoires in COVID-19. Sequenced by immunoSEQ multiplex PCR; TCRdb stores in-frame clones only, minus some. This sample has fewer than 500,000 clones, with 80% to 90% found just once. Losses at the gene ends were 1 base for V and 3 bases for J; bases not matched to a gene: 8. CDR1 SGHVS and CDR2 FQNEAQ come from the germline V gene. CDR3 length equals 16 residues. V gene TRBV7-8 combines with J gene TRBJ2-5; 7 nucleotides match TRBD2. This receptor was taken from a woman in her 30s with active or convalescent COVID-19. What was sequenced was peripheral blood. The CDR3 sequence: CASSLVGLRGKETQYF. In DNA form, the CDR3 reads TGTGCCAGCAGCTTAGTGGGCTTGCGGGGGAAAGAGACCCAGTACTTC. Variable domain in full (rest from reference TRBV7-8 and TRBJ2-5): GAGVSQSPRYKVAKRGQDVALRCDPISGHVSLFWYQQALGQGPEFLTYFQNEAQLDKSGLPSDRFFAERPEGSVSTLKIQRTQQEDSAVYLCASSLVGLRGKETQYFGPGTRLLVL.